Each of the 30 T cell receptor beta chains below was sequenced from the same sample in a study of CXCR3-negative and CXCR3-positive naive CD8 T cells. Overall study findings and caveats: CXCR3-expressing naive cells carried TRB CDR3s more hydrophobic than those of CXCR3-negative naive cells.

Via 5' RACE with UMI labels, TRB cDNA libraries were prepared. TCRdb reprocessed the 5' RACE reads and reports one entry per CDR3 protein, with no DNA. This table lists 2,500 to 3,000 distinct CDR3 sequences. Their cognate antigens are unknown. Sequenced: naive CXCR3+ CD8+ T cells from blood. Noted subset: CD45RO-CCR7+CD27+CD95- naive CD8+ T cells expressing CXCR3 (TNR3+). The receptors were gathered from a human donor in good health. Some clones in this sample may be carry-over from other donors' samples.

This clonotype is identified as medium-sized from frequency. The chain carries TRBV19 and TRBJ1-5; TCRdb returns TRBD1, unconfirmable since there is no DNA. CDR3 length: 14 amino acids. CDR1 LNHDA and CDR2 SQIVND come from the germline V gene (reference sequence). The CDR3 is CASNWAAPHQPQHF. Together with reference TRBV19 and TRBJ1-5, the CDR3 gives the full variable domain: DGGITQSPKYLFRKEGQNVTLSCEQNLNHDAMYWYRQDPGQGLRLIYYSQIVNDFQKGDIAEGYSVSREKKESFPLTVTSAQKNPTAFYLCASNWAAPHQPQHFGDGTRLSIL.

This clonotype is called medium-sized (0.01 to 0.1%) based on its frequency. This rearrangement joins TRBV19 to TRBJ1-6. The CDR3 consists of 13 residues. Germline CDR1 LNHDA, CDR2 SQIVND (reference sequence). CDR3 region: CASSMGGSSPLHF. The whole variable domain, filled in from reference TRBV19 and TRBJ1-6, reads DGGITQSPKYLFRKEGQNVTLSCEQNLNHDAMYWYRQDPGQGLRLIYYSQIVNDFQKGDIAEGYSVSREKKESFPLTVTSAQKNPTAFYLCASSMGGSSPLHFGNGTRLTVT.

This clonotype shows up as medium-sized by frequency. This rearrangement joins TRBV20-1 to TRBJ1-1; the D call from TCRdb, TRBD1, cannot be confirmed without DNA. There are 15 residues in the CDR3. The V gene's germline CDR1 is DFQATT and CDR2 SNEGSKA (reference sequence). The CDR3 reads CSALTLRQVNTEAFF.

The CDR3 loop is CASSLDQQANYGYTF. The rearrangement links TRBV5-1 to TRBJ1-2. Germline values: CDR1 SGHRS, CDR2 YFSETQ. The CDR3 consists of 15 residues.

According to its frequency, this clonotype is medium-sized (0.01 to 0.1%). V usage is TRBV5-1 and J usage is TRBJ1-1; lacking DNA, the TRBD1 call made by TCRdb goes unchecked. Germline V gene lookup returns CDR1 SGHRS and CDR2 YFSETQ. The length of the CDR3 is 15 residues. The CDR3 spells CASSRWTGAGTEAFF.

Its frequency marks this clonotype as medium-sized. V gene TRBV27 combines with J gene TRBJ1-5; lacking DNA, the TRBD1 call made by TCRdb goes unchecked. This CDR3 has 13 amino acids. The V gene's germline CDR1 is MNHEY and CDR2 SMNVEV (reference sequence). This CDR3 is CASSFGAGQPQHF.

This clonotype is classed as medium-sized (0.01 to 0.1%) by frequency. CDR3 sequence: CASTASAGGTYTF. This chain uses TRBV19 with TRBJ1-2; TCRdb's D call of TRBD1 is untestable without DNA. CDR1 LNHDA and CDR2 SQIVND come from the germline V gene (reference sequence). The CDR3 has 13 amino acids. Full variable domain (outside the CDR3, taken from reference TRBV19 and TRBJ1-2): DGGITQSPKYLFRKEGQNVTLSCEQNLNHDAMYWYRQDPGQGLRLIYYSQIVNDFQKGDIAEGYSVSREKKESFPLTVTSAQKNPTAFYLCASTASAGGTYTFGSGTRLTVV.

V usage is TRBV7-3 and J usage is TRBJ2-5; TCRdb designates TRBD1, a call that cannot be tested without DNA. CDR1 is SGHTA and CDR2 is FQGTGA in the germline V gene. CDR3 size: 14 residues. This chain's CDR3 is CASSSTGGRETQYF. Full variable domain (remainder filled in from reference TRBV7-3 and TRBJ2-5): GAGVSQTPSNKVTEKGKYVELRCDPISGHTALYWYRQSLGQGPEFLIYFQGTGAADDSGLPNDRFFAVRPEGSVSTLKIQRTERGDSAVYLCASSSTGGRETQYFGPGTRLLVL.

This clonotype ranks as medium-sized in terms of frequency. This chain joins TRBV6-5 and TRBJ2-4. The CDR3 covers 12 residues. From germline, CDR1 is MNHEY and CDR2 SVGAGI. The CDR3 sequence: CASVDSNDIQYF.

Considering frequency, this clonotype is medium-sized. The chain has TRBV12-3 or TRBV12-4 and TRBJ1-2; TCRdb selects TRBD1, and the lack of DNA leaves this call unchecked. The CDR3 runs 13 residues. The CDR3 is CASSGTGSGGYTF.

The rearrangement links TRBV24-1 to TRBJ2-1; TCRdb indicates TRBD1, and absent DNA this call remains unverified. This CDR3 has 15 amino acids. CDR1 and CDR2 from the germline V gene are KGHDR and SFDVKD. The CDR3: CATSDQGRRYNEQFF.

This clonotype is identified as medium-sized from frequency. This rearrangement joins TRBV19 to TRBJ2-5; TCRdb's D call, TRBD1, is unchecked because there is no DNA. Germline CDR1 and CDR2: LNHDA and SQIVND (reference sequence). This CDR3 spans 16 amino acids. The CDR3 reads CASSTDGQGILETQYF. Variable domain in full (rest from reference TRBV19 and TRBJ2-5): DGGITQSPKYLFRKEGQNVTLSCEQNLNHDAMYWYRQDPGQGLRLIYYSQIVNDFQKGDIAEGYSVSREKKESFPLTVTSAQKNPTAFYLCASSTDGQGILETQYFGPGTRLLVL.

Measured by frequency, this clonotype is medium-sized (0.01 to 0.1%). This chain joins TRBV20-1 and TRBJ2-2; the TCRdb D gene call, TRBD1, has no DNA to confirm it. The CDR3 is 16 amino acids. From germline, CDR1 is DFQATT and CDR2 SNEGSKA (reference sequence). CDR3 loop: CSARDFKGRDTGELFF.

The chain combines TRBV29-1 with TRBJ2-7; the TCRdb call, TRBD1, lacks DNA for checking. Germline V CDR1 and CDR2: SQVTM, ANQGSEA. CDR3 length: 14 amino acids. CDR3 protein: CSVPPTGARYEQYF.

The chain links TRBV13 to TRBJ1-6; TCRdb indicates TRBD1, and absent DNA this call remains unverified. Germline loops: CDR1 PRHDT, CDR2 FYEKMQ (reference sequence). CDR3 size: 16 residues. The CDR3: CASSLTSGQYNSPLHF.

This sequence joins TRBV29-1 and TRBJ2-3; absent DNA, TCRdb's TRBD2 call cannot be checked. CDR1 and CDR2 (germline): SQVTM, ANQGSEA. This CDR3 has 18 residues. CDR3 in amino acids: CSVEWLAGGPGNTDTQYF.

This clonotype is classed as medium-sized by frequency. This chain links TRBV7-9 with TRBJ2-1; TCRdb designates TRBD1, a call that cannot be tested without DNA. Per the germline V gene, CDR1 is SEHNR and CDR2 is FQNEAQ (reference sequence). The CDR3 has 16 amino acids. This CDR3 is CASSPTGTRVDNEQFF.

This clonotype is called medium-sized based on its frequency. The CDR3 here is CASSLAIRLSDTQYF. The rearrangement links TRBV5-5 to TRBJ2-3. The CDR3 sequence is 15 residues long. Germline V gene data show CDR1 as SGHKS and CDR2 as YYEKEE (reference sequence). Full variable domain (remainder filled in from reference TRBV5-5 and TRBJ2-3): DAGVTQSPTHLIKTRGQQVTLRCSPISGHKSVSWYQQVLGQGPQFIFQYYEKEERGRGNFPDRFSARQFPNYSSELNVNALLLGDSALYLCASSLAIRLSDTQYFGPGTRLTVL.

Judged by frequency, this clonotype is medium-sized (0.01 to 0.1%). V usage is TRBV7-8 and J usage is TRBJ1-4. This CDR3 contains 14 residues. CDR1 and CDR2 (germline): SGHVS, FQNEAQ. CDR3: CASSLEPHNEKLFF.

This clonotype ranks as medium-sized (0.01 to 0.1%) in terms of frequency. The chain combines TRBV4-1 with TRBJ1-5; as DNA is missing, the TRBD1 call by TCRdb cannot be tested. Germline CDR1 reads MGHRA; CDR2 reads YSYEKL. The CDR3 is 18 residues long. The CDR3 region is CASSLTPRPGDSNQPQHF.

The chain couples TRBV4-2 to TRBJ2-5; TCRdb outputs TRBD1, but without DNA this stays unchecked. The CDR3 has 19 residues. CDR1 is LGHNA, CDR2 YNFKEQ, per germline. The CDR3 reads CASSQEITLGQGVGETQYF.

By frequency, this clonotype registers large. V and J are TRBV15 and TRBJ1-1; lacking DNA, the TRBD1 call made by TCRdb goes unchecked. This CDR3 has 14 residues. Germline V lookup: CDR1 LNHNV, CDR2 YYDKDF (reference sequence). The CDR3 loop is CATNPEGSGTGAFF.

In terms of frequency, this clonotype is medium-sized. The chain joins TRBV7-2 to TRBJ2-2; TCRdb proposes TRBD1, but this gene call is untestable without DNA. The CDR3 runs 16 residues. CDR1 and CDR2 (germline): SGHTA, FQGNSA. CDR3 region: CASSLEVRDNTGELFF.

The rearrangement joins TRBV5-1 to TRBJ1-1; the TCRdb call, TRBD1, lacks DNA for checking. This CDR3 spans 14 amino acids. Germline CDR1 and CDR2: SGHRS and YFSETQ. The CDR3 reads CASSLTGLNTEAFF.

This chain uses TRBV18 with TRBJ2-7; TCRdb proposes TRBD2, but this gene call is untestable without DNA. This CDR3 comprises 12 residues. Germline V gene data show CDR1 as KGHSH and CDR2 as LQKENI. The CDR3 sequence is CASSPGGYEQYF.

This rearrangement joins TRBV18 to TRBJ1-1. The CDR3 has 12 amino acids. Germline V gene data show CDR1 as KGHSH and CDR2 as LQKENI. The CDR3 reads CAHGGTGTEAFF.

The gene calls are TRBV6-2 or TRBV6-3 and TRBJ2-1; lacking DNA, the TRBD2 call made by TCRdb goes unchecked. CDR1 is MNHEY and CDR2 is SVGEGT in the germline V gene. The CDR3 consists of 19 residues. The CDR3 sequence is CASSYSAGLAGGTYNEQFF.

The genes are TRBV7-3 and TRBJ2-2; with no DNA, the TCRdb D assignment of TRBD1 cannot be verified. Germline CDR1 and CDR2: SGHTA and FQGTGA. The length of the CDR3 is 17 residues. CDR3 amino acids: CASSLNQGAAKTGELFF. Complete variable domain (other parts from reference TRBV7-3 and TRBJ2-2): GAGVSQTPSNKVTEKGKYVELRCDPISGHTALYWYRQSLGQGPEFLIYFQGTGAADDSGLPNDRFFAVRPEGSVSTLKIQRTERGDSAVYLCASSLNQGAAKTGELFFGEGSRLTVL.

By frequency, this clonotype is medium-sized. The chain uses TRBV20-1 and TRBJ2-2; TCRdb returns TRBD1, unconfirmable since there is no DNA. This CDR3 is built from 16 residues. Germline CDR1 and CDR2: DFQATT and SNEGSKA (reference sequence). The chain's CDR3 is CSARDPEGPNTGELFF.

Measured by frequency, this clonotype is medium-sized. The CDR3 sequence is CSVEQDLETQYF. V gene TRBV29-1 combines with J gene TRBJ2-5. This CDR3 has 12 amino acids. Looked up from germline, CDR1 is SQVTM and CDR2 is ANQGSEA. Variable domain in full (rest from reference TRBV29-1 and TRBJ2-5): SAVISQKPSRDICQRGTSLTIQCQVDSQVTMMFWYRQQPGQSLTLIATANQGSEATYESGFVIDKFPISRPNLTFSTLTVSNMSPEDSSIYLCSVEQDLETQYFGPGTRLLVL.